The next 22 T cell receptor beta chains were all read from a single sample in a study of T cell changes during pregnancy in multiple sclerosis. The repertoire was sequenced with immunoSEQ multiplex PCR; TCRdb's copy has only in-frame clones and lacks some. The data hold some 30,000 clones, with approximately 90% observed a single time. The sample in question was CD8+ T cells from peripheral blood mononuclear cells, obtained after pregnancy. The receptors originated from a female donor with multiple sclerosis, enrolled in a pregnancy study.

The chain uses TRBV6-5 and TRBJ2-7; TRBD2 agrees at 9 bases. TRBJ2-1 explains the end of the DNA better; the J call may be wrong. This CDR3 is built from 14 residues. Germline V lookup: CDR1 MNHEY, CDR2 SVGAGI. The CDR3 DNA follows: TGTGCCAGCATACCAGCGGGAGGTAACAATGAGCAGTTCTTC. Protein sequence: CASIPAGGNNEQFF.

This clone showed up just a few times. This chain links TRBV4-3 with TRBJ2-3; TRBD2 matches at 11 bases. V shed 4 bases, J shed 5 bases, and the junction held 5 bases outside the gene matches. The germline gives CDR1 LGHNA, CDR2 YSLEER. The CDR3 loop spans 15 amino acids. CDR3 sequence: CASSPTSGDRDTQYF. As DNA, the CDR3 is TGCGCCAGCAGCCCGACTAGCGGGGATAGAGATACGCAGTATTTT.

The rearrangement links TRBV9 to TRBJ2-1; 14 bases are a match to TRBD2. Germline CDR1 and CDR2: SGDLS and YYNGEE. The CDR3 contains 14 residues. V shed 3 bases, J shed 7 bases, and the junction held 0 bases outside the gene matches. CDR3 sequence (DNA): TGTGCCAGCAGCGGGACTAGCGGGAGGAATGAGCAGTTCTTC. It codes for CASSGTSGRNEQFF.

This clone was seen only once. V is TRBV7-9 and J is TRBJ2-5, with a weak D call TRBD2 (6 bases). This CDR3 is 15 amino acids long. V was clipped by 1 base and J by 5 bases, with 14 bases between them. CDR1 and CDR2 from the germline V gene are SEHNR and FQNEAQ (reference sequence). CDR3 nucleotide sequence: TGTGCCAGCAGCTTAGACCGAGGAGGGGTTGAGACCCAGTACTTC. Amino acids: CASSLDRGGVETQYF.

The chain employs TRBV5-6 and TRBJ2-3, with TRBD2 matching 15 bases. The junction had 9 bases not matched to a gene; V was cut back by 4 bases and J by 0 bases. This CDR3 contains 19 residues. Germline lookup yields CDR1 SGHDT and CDR2 YYEEEE. CDR3 residues: CASSTGLAGGLTSTDTQYF. The CDR3 DNA reads as TGTGCCAGCAGCACGGGACTAGCGGGAGGCCTAACTAGCACAGATACGCAGTATTTT.

The V call is TRBV19, the J call TRBJ2-1, with TRBD2 as a possible D gene (6 bases). Germline lookup yields CDR1 LNHDA and CDR2 SQIVND (reference sequence). V lost 6 bases and J 8 bases, leaving 8 bases between the germline ends. CDR3 size: 11 residues. The CDR3 region is CASSGSYEQFF. Written as DNA, the CDR3 is TGTGCCAGTAGCGGGAGTTATGAGCAGTTCTTC. The entire variable domain, with the rest obtained from reference TRBV19 and TRBJ2-1, is as follows: DGGITQSPKYLFRKEGQNVTLSCEQNLNHDAMYWYRQDPGQGLRLIYYSQIVNDFQKGDIAEGYSVSREKKESFPLTVTSAQKNPTAFYLCASSGSYEQFFGPGTRLTVL.

The J gene is TRBJ1-1, the V gene TRBV4-3, with D maybe TRBD1 (5 bases). Trimming left V 0 bases short and J 5 bases short, with 16 bases between. Germline-derived CDR1 and CDR2 are LGHNA and YSLEER. This CDR3 region has 16 residues. CDR3: CASSQDVSIGVTEAFF. The CDR3 coding sequence is TGCGCCAGCAGCCAAGATGTGTCGATAGGGGTGACTGAAGCTTTCTTT.

This clone was found once. The CDR3 loop is CASSRLTDYNEQFF. DNA for the CDR3: TGTGCCAGCAGCAGGTTAACAGACTACAATGAGCAGTTCTTC. This chain joins TRBV21-1 and TRBJ2-1; TRBD1 reflects the table's D call only, with no check against the DNA. TRBV21-1 is assigned pseudogene status. This CDR3 spans 14 amino acids.

This rearrangement joins TRBV11-2 to TRBJ2-7; D is possibly TRBD2 (8 bases). Germline loops: CDR1 SGHAT, CDR2 FQNNGV. The CDR3 is 13 amino acids. The V end was cut by 11 bases, the J end by 3 bases, with 17 bases between. The CDR3 protein is CAYRGGRLYEQYF. CDR3 bases: TGTGCCTACAGGGGCGGGAGGCTCTACGAGCAGTACTTC.

The rearrangement uses TRBV6-5 and TRBJ2-7, with 12 nucleotides matching TRBD1. CDR1 MNHEY and CDR2 SVGAGI come from the germline V gene. The CDR3 sequence is 15 residues long. V lost 3 bases to trimming and J lost 6 bases; unmatched junction nucleotides: 6. The CDR3 reads CASSYGTGGVPEQYF. In DNA form, the CDR3 reads TGTGCCAGCAGTTATGGGACAGGGGGCGTCCCCGAGCAGTACTTC.

The chain links TRBV28 to TRBJ2-1, with 10 bases fitting TRBD1. With V trimmed by 2 bases and J by 4 bases, 8 bases remained unmatched. Looked up from germline, CDR1 is MDHEN and CDR2 is SYDVKM. CDR3 size: 17 residues. This chain's CDR3 is CASSLPSTGGVYNEQFF. CDR3 DNA: TGTGCCAGCAGTTTACCCTCGACAGGGGGCGTTTACAATGAGCAGTTCTTC. Together with reference TRBV28 and TRBJ2-1, the CDR3 gives the full variable domain: DVKVTQSSRYLVKRTGEKVFLECVQDMDHENMFWYRQDPGLGLRLIYFSYDVKMKEKGDIPEGYSVSREKKERFSLILESASTNQTSMYLCASSLPSTGGVYNEQFFGPGTRLTVL.

This chain links TRBV4-3 with TRBJ2-5; 8 bases match TRBD2. The DNA end is a closer match to TRBJ2-7, so the J assignment may be wrong. The CDR3 sequence is 14 residues long. Per germline, CDR1 LGHNA and CDR2 YSLEER. CDR3 in amino acids: CASSQGLGSYEQYF. CDR3 DNA sequence: TGCGCCAGCAGCCAGGGACTAGGCTCCTACGAGCAGTACTTC.

This chain links TRBV28 with TRBJ2-5; weak D call: TRBD2 (5 bases). CDR1 and CDR2 (germline): MDHEN, SYDVKM. The CDR3 runs 17 residues. Trimming cost V 5 bases and J 1 base, with 20 bases left between them. This chain's CDR3 is CASSPPRLAKFQETQYF. CDR3 DNA sequence: TGTGCCAGCAGTCCACCGCGGCTAGCTAAATTCCAAGAGACCCAGTACTTC.

This sequence joins TRBV27 and TRBJ2-3; possibly TRBD2 for D (6 bases). The CDR3 is made up of 16 amino acids. Germline CDR1 is MNHEY and CDR2 is SMNVEV (reference sequence). The germline V and J ends were trimmed by 7 bases and 9 bases, with 26 bases remaining between them. The CDR3 bases are TGTGCCAGCACTCCAACCCGGGGAGGCCGTATCCAAACGCAGTATTTT. Residues: CASTPTRGGRIQTQYF.

This chain connects TRBV14 to TRBJ2-5; D is unresolved. The CDR3 totals 14 residues. Trimming took 0 bases from V and 2 from J, leaving 7 bases between them. Germline V CDR1 and CDR2: SGHDN, FVKESK. In DNA, the CDR3 is TGTGCCAGCAGCCAAGATCACAGTCAAGAGACCCAGTACTTC. Amino acids: CASSQDHSQETQYF. The full variable domain, its missing parts supplied by reference TRBV14 and TRBJ2-5, is EAGVTQFPSHSVIEKGQTVTLRCDPISGHDNLYWYRRVMGKEIKFLLHFVKESKQDESGMPNNRFLAERTGGTYSTLKVQPAELEDSGVYFCASSQDHSQETQYFGPGTRLLVL.

V gene TRBV7-2 combines with J gene TRBJ2-7; 7 nucleotides match TRBD1. V gave up 2 bases and J gave up 3 bases; unmatched junction bases: 4. The germline V gene encodes CDR1 SGHTA and CDR2 FQGNSA. The CDR3 has 14 residues. The CDR3 DNA reads TGTGCCAGCAGCTTATATGCAGGGGGCTACGAGCAGTACTTC. Translation gives CASSLYAGGYEQYF.

The chain carries TRBV15 and TRBJ2-3, with TRBD2 matching 9 bases. Germline-derived CDR1 and CDR2 are LNHNV and YYDKDF (reference sequence). J lost 3 bases, V lost 1 base, and 5 bases had no gene match. This CDR3 is 16 amino acids long. CDR3 protein: CATSRVTSGGTDTQYF. CDR3 nucleotides: TGTGCCACCAGCAGAGTGACTAGCGGTGGAACAGATACGCAGTATTTT.

The chain has TRBV7-9 and TRBJ2-7, with 11 bases that match TRBD2. V dropped 2 bases and J dropped 5; count of bases not matched to a gene: 8. The CDR3 is 16 residues long. The germline CDR1 and CDR2 sequences are SEHNR and FQNEAQ (reference sequence). For the CDR3, the DNA is TGTGCCAGCAGCTTACTTGCTAGCGGGGGGTTTGACGAGCAGTACTTC. Translation: CASSLLASGGFDEQYF.

The chain links TRBV21-1 to TRBJ2-4; whether TRBD1, the table's D call, matches the DNA was not checked. TRBV21-1 is given as a pseudogene. CDR3 length: 14 amino acids. CDR3: CASSPAQGASIQYF. The CDR3 coding sequence is TGTGCCAGCAGCCCTGCCCAGGGGGCGAGCATTCAGTACTTC.

The chain uses TRBV27 and TRBJ2-1, with 7 bases fitting TRBD2. Looked up from germline, CDR1 is MNHEY and CDR2 is SMNVEV (reference sequence). The CDR3 extends over 17 amino acids. The junction had 18 bases not matched to a gene; V was cut back by 4 bases and J by 9 bases. The CDR3 DNA reads as TGTGCCAGCAGTTCAATCGTCCCTAGCGGAAGAGTAGGTGAGCAGTTCTTC. It encodes CASSSIVPSGRVGEQFF.

This chain connects TRBV4-2 to TRBJ1-4; D not resolved. Between the trimmed V and J ends, which lost 0 bases and 6 bases, there was a span of 8 bases. Germline V gene data show CDR1 as LGHNA and CDR2 as YNFKEQ. The CDR3 consists of 14 residues. The CDR3 here is CASSQDLGDEKLFF. The CDR3 DNA reads TGTGCCAGCAGCCAAGATCTCGGAGATGAAAAACTGTTTTTT.

The chain recombines TRBV7-9 with TRBJ2-7; D possibly corresponds to TRBD2 (6 bases). Trimming removed 1 base from V and 2 bases from J, with 18 bases in between. In germline, CDR1 is SEHNR, CDR2 FQNEAQ (reference sequence). The CDR3 contains 17 residues. The CDR3 nucleotides are TGTGCCAGCAGCTTAGTTATTTCTGGGGAGGTAACCTACGAGCAGTACTTC. Its protein product is CASSLVISGEVTYEQYF.